Sequencing of this T cell receptor (beta chain) was carried out in a study of human T cells and chemical hapten exposure. About the study: Patch tests containing 0.01% DPC, applied to the upper back, were read at 6 days.

The sample's time point: pre-sensitization, week 0. The treatment: therapeutic diphenylcyclopropenone sensitization with weekly scalp DPC. Total RNA came from unfractionated whole blood. V lost 2 bases and J lost 8, with 12 bases in between. The CDR3 is 13 amino acids. CDR1 and CDR2 from the germline V gene are SGHVS and FNYEAQ. TCRdb independently ran MiXCR on the RACE reads; one entry per CDR3 protein. The sample consists of 300,000 to 450,000 distinct CDR3 sequences, 5.5% of them appearing once. This clonotype was detected many times. The sample consisted of whole blood, taken in connection with sensitization to the hapten diphenylcyclopropenone (DPC). The chain carries TRBV7-6 and TRBJ2-5; either TRBD1 or TRBD2 may supply D (6 bases each). This clonotype was obtained from a woman between 18 and 29 years old with alopecia areata. Some clones in this sample may be carry-over from other donors' samples. The CDR3 loop is CASSLSGGGTQYF. The DNA for the CDR3 is TGTGCCAGCAGCTTAAGCGGAGGGGGTACCCAGTACTTC.